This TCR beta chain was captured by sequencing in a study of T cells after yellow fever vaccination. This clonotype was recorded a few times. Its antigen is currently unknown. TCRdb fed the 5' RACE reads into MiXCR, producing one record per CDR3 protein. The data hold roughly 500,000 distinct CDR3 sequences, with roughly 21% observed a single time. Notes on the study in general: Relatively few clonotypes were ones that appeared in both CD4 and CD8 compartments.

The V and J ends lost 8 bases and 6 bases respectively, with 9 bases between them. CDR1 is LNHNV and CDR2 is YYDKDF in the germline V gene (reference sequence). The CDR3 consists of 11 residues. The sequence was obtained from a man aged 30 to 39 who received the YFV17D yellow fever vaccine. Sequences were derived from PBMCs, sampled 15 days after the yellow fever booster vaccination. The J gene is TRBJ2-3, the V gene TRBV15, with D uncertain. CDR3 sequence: CATGKGDTQYF. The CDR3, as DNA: TGTGCCACCGGCAAGGGTGATACGCAGTATTTT.